These 12 T cell receptor beta chains share one sample of origin, sequenced in a study of blood T cell repertoires in COVID-19. Profiled with immunoSEQ multiplex PCR; TCRdb holds only in-frame clones, not every one. The sample lists about 170,000 clones, over 80% occurring once. Material for sequencing was peripheral blood. These receptor sequences come from a woman between 45 and 65 years old with acute or convalescent COVID-19.

The rearrangement uses TRBV18 and TRBJ2-7; no reliable D call. CDR1 is KGHSH, CDR2 LQKENI, per germline. Trimming removed 2 bases from V and 0 bases from J, with 11 bases in between. CDR3 length: 15 residues. CDR3 sequence (DNA): TGTGCCAGCTCACCAAATCATGGCAGCTCCTACGAGCAGTACTTC. This translates into CASSPNHGSSYEQYF.

The rearrangement joins TRBV6-5 to TRBJ2-5; no clear D. The CDR3 totals 14 residues. CDR1 is MNHEY, CDR2 SVGAGI, per germline. Trimming stripped 0 bases from V and 7 bases from J, with 12 bases between. CDR3 sequence (DNA): TGTGCCAGCAGTTACTCCGGAGCCCTAGGGACCCAGTACTTC. Its translation is CASSYSGALGTQYF.

V gene TRBV6-2 or TRBV6-3 combines with J gene TRBJ2-3; D is perhaps TRBD2 (5 bases). Germline values: CDR1 MNHEY, CDR2 SVGEGT. The CDR3 runs 17 residues. Trimming stripped 5 bases from V and 1 base from J, with 19 bases between. The CDR3 DNA is TGTGCCAGCAGTCCAGCCCCCGGGCAGAGGGGCACAGATACGCAGTATTTT. Its protein is CASSPAPGQRGTDTQYF.

The rearrangement uses TRBV5-6 and TRBJ2-5, with TRBD2 matching 8 bases. The CDR3 is 14 residues long. Germline trimming cut 0 bases from V and 7 bases from J; bases unmatched to any gene: 5. Germline lookup yields CDR1 SGHDT and CDR2 YYEEEE. CDR3 nucleotide sequence: TGTGCCAGCAGCTTGGCAGCGGGAGTGGTGACCCAGTACTTC. Translating gives CASSLAAGVVTQYF.

This clone was picked up a small number of times. The chain carries TRBV6-5 and TRBJ2-7, with 11 bases aligning to TRBD2. The CDR3 is 14 amino acids. With V trimmed by 5 bases and J by 3 bases, 3 bases remained unmatched. CDR1 is MNHEY, CDR2 SVGAGI, per germline. As DNA, the CDR3 is TGTGCCAGCAGTATGGGACTAGCGGACTACGAGCAGTACTTC. Translating it yields CASSMGLADYEQYF.

This sequence joins TRBV3-1 (or the pseudogene TRBV3-2) and TRBJ2-7; TRBD2 agrees at 9 bases. The V gene's germline CDR1 is LGHDT and CDR2 YNNKEL (reference sequence). V lost 4 bases and J lost 5; bases outside the gene matches: 9. This CDR3 spans 15 amino acids. The CDR3 nucleotides are TGTGCCAGCAGCCCGACGCCCGGGACTAGCCACGAGCAGTACTTC. It yields the protein CASSPTPGTSHEQYF.

The CDR3 nucleotides are TGTGCCAGCAACCAGGGGGCGGGGCAGCCCCAGCATTTT. The encoded protein is CASNQGAGQPQHF. V is TRBV12-3 or TRBV12-4 and J is TRBJ1-5; TRBD1 matches at 8 bases. CDR3 length: 13 amino acids. With V trimmed by 7 bases and J by 7 bases, 6 bases remained unmatched.

The chain has TRBV11-3 and TRBJ2-5, with D possibly TRBD1 on 6 matching bases. The V end lost 3 bases, the J end lost 0 bases, and 11 bases lay between the germline ends. CDR3 length equals 15 residues. Germline CDR1 SGHNT, CDR2 YENEEA. CDR3 sequence (DNA): TGTGCCAGCAGCTTTAGGACAGTTCACCAAGAGACCCAGTACTTC. It encodes CASSFRTVHQETQYF. The variable domain in full, with the rest retrieved from reference TRBV11-3 and TRBJ2-5, is EAGVVQSPRYKIIEKKQPVAFWCNPISGHNTLYWYLQNLGQGPELLIRYENEEAVDDSQLPKDRFSAERLKGVDSTLKIQPAELGDSAVYLCASSFRTVHQETQYFGPGTRLLVL.

The rearrangement links TRBV27 to TRBJ1-2, with D unclear. V lost 5 bases and J 3 bases, leaving 10 bases between the germline ends. The CDR3 contains 13 residues. Germline V gene data show CDR1 as MNHEY and CDR2 as SMNVEV (reference sequence). Here the CDR3 reads CASSRNRDYGYTF. As DNA, the CDR3 is TGTGCCAGCAGTCGAAATCGGGACTATGGCTACACCTTC.

This chain links TRBV2 with TRBJ2-1; D remains unclear. Germline CDR1 and CDR2: SNHLY and FYNNEI. The CDR3 has 15 residues. The germline V and J ends were trimmed by 2 bases and 5 bases, with 13 bases remaining between them. CDR3 coding DNA: TGTGCCAGCAGTGAATTTGGAGTCGGAAACAATGAGCAGTTCTTC. As protein: CASSEFGVGNNEQFF.

The V call is TRBV30, the J call TRBJ2-3; a possible D gene is TRBD2 (5 bases). Germline V CDR1 and CDR2: GTSNPN, SVGIG (reference sequence). The V gene lost 2 bases and the J gene lost 3 bases, with 12 bases spanning the gap. This CDR3 has 14 amino acids. CDR3 region: CAWSSLERTDTQYF. The DNA for the CDR3 is TGTGCCTGGAGTTCCCTAGAGCGGACAGATACGCAGTATTTT.

This rearrangement joins TRBV28 to TRBJ1-2; TRBD1 matches at 9 bases. Trimming cost V 2 bases and J 4 bases; bases outside gene matches: 11. This CDR3 spans 17 amino acids. In germline, CDR1 is MDHEN, CDR2 SYDVKM. CDR3 DNA sequence: TGTGCCAGCAGTTTAACGAACACGGGGGACAGGGTCTATGGCTACACCTTC. It codes for CASSLTNTGDRVYGYTF.